This T cell receptor (beta chain) was documented in a study of blood T cell repertoires in COVID-19. Study background: Italy, Spain and the United States were the sources of the convalescent and acute COVID-19 samples. PBMCs, B-cell-depleted T cells, or T cells were the source of the cDNA or gDNA that made up the material.

This CDR3 spans 15 amino acids. Germline V gene lookup returns CDR1 SGHNT and CDR2 YYREEE (reference sequence). Trimming left V 4 bases short and J 2 bases short, with 10 bases between. Under the authors' procedure: Reference gene primer amplification gave nucleated cell count estimates. This table comes from immunoSEQ multiplex PCR, and its TCRdb copy is limited to in-frame clones, with some not included. The DNA was the basis for D and trimming; V, J and clone size are from that table. Of about 15,000 clones detected, about 88% appear once; the ten largest clones hold around 2%. The sequence was obtained from an older woman in a cohort sampled during active or convalescent COVID-19. The rearrangement uses TRBV5-4 and TRBJ2-6, with a weak D call TRBD2 (5 bases). The specimen sequenced was peripheral blood. CDR3 protein: CASSPEAAGANVLTF. The CDR3 bases are TGTGCCAGCAGCCCGGAGGCAGCTGGGGCCAACGTCCTGACTTTC.